One T cell receptor (beta chain) is described in this entry. CDR3 length: 13 residues. Germline assignment: CDR1 SGHDT and CDR2 YYEEEE. Trimming pared 1 base from V and 8 bases from J, leaving 12 bases between. This sample was taken from a study of T cell changes during pregnancy in multiple sclerosis. Assay used: immunoSEQ multiplex PCR; TCRdb lists only in-frame clones, some missing. Counted here are about 57,000 clones, around 92% occurring once; the ten biggest clones make up 0.6% to 0.85%. The chain has TRBV5-6 and TRBJ1-2; tentatively, D is TRBD1 (5 bases). This sequence originates from a female donor with multiple sclerosis, enrolled in a pregnancy study. The sample consisted of CD4+ T cells from peripheral blood mononuclear cells, taken in the third trimester of pregnancy. CDR3 amino acids: CASSLNRQYGYTF. The CDR3 nucleotides are TGTGCCAGCAGCTTGAACCGACAGTACGGCTACACCTTC.